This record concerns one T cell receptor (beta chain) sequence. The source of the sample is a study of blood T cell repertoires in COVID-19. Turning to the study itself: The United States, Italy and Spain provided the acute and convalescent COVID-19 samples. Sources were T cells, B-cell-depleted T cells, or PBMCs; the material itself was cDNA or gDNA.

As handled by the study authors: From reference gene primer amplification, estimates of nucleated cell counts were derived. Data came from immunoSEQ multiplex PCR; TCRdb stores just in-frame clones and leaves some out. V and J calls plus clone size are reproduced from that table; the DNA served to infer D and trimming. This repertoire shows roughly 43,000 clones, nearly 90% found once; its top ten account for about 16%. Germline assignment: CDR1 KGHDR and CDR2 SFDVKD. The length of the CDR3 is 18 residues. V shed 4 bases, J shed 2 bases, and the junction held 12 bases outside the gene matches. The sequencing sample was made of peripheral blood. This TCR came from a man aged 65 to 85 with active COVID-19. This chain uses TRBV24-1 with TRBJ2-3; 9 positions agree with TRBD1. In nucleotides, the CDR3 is TGTGCCACCAGTGACCGTAGTGGGACAGGGTTGAACACAGATACGCAGTATTTT. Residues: CATSDRSGTGLNTDTQYF.